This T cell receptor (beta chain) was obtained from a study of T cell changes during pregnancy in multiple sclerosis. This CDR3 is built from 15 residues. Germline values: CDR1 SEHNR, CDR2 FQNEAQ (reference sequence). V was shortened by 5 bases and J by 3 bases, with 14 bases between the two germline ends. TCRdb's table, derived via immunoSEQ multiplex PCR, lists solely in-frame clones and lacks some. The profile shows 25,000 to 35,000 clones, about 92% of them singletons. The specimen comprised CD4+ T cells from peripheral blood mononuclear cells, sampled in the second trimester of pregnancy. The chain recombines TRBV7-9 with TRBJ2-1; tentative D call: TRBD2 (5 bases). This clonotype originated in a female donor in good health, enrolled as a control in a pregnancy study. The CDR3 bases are TGTGCCAGCAGCCCGGGGAGCGTGGGCTACAATGAGCAGTTCTTC. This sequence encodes CASSPGSVGYNEQFF.